The T cell receptor beta chain described here comes from a study of cytomegalovirus exposure and HLA in healthy donors. Findings and caveats of the study: Roughly uniform depth of sequencing across donors was assumed in presence/absence analyses. Prior analysis indicated that the majority of TCR beta V segments exhibited productivity approximately 87% or approximately 30% of the time.

Germline CDR1 and CDR2: SGHDN and FVKESK. V lost 4 bases, J lost 0 bases, and 6 bases stayed unmatched. The CDR3 runs 17 residues. This clone was seen just once. What it binds is unknown. Primers for the PCR totalled 60 Vbeta and 13 Jbeta. Profiled with immunoSEQ multiplex PCR; TCRdb holds only in-frame clones, not every one. This table has some 100,000 clones, about 74% appearing once. Sample: PBMCs. This receptor was obtained from a woman in her 50s in good health and CMV-seropositive. V usage is TRBV14 and J usage is TRBJ2-6; TRBD2 aligns across 7 bases. CDR3 nucleotide sequence: TGTGCCAGCAGCCGCCTCGGGACTATCTCTGGGGCCAACGTCCTGACTTTC. As protein: CASSRLGTISGANVLTF.